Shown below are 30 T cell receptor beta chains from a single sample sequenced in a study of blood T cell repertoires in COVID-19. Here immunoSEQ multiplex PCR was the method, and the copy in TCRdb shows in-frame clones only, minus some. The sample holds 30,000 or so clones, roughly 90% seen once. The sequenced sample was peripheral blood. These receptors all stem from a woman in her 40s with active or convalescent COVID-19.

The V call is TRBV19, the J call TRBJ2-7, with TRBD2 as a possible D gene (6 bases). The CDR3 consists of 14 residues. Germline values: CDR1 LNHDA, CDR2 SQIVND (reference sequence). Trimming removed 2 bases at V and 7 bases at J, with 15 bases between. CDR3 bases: TGTGCCAGTAGTATAAACGGGGGATCTAGAGAGCAGTACTTC. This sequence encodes CASSINGGSREQYF.

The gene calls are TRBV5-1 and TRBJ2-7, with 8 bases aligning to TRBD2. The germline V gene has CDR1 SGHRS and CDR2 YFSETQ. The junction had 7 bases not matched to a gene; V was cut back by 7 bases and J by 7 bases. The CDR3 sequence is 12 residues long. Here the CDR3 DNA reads TGCGCCAGCGAGACTTCGGGAGGGGAGCAGTACTTC. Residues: CASETSGGEQYF.

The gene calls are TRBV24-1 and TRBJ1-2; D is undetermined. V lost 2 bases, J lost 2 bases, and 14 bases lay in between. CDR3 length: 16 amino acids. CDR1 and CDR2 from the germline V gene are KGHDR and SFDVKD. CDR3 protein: CATSDSDSPANYGYTF. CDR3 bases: TGTGCCACCAGTGATTCCGATTCGCCAGCGAACTATGGCTACACCTTC.

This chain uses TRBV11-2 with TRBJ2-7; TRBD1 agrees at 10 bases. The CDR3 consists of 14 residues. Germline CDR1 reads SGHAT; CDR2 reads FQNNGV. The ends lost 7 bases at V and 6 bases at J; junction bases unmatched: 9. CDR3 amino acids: CASNAGTGDSEQYF. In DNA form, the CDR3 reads TGTGCCAGCAACGCGGGGACAGGGGATTCCGAGCAGTACTTC.

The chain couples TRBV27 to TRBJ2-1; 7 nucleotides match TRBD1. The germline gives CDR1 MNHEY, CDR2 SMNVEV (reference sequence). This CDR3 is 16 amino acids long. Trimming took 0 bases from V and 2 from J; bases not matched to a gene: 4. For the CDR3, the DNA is TGTGCCAGCAGTTTATCGAACAGGGGCGCCTACAATGAGCAGTTCTTC. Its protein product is CASSLSNRGAYNEQFF.

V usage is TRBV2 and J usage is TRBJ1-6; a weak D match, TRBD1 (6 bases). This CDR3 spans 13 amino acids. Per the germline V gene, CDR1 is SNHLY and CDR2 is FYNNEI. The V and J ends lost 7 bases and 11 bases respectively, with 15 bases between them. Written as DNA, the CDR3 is TGTGCCAGCATGGAGGGGGGGCGGCCACCCCTCCACTTT. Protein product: CASMEGGRPPLHF.

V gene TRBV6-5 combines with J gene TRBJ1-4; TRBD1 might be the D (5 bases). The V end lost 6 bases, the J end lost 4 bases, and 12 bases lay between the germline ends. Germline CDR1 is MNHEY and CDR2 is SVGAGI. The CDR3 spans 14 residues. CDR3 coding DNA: TGTGCCAGCAGGCCCACAGGCGTTAATGAAAAACTGTTTTTT. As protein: CASRPTGVNEKLFF.

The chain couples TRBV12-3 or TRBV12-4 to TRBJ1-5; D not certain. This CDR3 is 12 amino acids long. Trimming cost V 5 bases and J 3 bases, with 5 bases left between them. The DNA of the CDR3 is TGTGCCAGCAGTACTCACAATCAGCCCCAGCATTTT. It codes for CASSTHNQPQHF.

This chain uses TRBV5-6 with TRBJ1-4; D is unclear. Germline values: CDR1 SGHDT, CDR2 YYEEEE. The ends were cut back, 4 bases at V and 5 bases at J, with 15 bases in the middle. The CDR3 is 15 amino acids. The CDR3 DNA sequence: TGTGCCAGCAGCCCCCCCCCAAACAGAAATGAAAAACTGTTTTTT. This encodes CASSPPPNRNEKLFF.

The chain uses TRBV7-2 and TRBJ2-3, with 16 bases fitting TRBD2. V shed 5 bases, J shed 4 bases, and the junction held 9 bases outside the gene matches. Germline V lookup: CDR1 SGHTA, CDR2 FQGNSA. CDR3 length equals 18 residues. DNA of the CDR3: TGTGCCAGCAGCCCTCACGGGACTAGCGGGGGGGGTTCAGATACGCAGTATTTT. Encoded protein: CASSPHGTSGGGSDTQYF.

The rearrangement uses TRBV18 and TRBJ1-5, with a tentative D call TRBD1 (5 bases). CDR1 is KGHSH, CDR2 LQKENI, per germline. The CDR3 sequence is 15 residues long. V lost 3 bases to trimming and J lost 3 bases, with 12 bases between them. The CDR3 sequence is CASSPSRTNNQPQHF. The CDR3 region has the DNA TGTGCCAGCTCACCTAGCAGGACAAACAATCAGCCCCAGCATTTT.

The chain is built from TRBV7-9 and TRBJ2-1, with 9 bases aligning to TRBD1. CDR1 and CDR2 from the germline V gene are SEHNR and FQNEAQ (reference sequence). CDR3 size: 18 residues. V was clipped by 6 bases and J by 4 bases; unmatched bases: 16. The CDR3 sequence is CASSSGTGTSGIYNEQFF. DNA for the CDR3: TGTGCCAGCAGTTCCGGGACAGGGACGTCGGGTATATACAATGAGCAGTTCTTC.

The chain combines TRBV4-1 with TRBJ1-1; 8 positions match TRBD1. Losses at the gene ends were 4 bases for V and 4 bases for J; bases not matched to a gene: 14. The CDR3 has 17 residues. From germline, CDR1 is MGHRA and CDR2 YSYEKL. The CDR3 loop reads CASSPLPRGRLGTEAFF. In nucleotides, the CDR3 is TGCGCCAGCAGCCCTCTGCCCAGGGGGCGTCTAGGCACTGAAGCTTTCTTT.

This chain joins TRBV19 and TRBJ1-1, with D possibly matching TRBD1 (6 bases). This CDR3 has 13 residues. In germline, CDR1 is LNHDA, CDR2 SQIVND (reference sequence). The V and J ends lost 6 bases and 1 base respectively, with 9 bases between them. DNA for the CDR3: TGTGCCAGTAGCCAACAGGGGAACACTGAAGCTTTCTTT. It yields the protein CASSQQGNTEAFF. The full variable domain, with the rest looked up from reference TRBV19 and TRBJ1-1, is DGGITQSPKYLFRKEGQNVTLSCEQNLNHDAMYWYRQDPGQGLRLIYYSQIVNDFQKGDIAEGYSVSREKKESFPLTVTSAQKNPTAFYLCASSQQGNTEAFFGQGTRLTVV.

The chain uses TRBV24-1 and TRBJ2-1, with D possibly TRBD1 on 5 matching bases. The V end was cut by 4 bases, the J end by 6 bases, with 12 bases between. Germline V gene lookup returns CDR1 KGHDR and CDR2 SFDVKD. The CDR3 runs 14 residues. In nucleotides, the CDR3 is TGTGCCACCAGTGAACCAGGGTCGTTCAATGAGCAGTTCTTC. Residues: CATSEPGSFNEQFF.

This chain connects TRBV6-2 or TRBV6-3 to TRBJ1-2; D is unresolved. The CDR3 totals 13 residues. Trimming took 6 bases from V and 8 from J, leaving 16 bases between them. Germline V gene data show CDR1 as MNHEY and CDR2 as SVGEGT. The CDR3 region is CASSPGLVGGYTF. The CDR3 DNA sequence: TGTGCCAGCAGCCCTGGACTAGTGGGCGGCTACACCTTC.

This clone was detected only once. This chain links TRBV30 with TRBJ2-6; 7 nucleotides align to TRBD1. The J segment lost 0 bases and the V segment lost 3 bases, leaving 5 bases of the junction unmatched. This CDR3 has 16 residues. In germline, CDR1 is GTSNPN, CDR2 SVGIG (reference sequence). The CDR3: CAWRDRLFSGANVLTF. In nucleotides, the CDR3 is TGTGCCTGGAGGGACAGGCTTTTCTCTGGGGCCAACGTCCTGACTTTC. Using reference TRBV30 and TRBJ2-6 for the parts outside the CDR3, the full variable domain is SQTIHQWPATLVQPVGSPLSLECTVEGTSNPNLYWYRQAAGRGLQLLFYSVGIGQISSEVPQNLSASRPQDRQFILSSKKLLLSDSGFYLCAWRDRLFSGANVLTFGAGSRLTVL.

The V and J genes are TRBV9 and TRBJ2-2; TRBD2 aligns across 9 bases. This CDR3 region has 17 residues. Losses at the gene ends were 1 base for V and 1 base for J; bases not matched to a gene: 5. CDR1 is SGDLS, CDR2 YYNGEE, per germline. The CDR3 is CASSVRASGKNTGELFF. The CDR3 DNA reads TGTGCCAGCAGCGTAAGGGCTAGCGGGAAGAACACCGGGGAGCTGTTTTTT.

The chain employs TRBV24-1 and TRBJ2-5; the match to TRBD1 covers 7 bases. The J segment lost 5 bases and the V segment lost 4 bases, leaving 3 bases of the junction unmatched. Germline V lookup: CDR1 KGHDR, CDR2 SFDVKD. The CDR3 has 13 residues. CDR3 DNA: TGTGCCACCAGTGAGGGGGACAGTGAGACCCAGTACTTC. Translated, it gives CATSEGDSETQYF.

The CDR3 here is CASSVPGSDTQYF. The DNA for the CDR3 is TGTGCCAGCAGCGTACCCGGGAGCGATACGCAGTATTTT. The chain carries TRBV9 and TRBJ2-3, with D perhaps TRBD2 (6 bases). CDR3 length: 13 residues. In germline, CDR1 is SGDLS, CDR2 YYNGEE. The germline V and J ends were trimmed by 1 base and 6 bases, with 9 bases remaining between them.

CDR3 protein: CASSIDSRRDYEQYF. CDR3 bases: TGTGCCAGTAGTATCGACAGTCGGCGCGACTACGAGCAGTACTTC. The chain recombines TRBV19 with TRBJ2-7; a weak D match, TRBD1 (5 bases). This CDR3 has 15 amino acids. Per germline, CDR1 LNHDA and CDR2 SQIVND (reference sequence). Trimming shortened V by 3 bases and J by 3 bases, and 15 bases separated the two germline ends.

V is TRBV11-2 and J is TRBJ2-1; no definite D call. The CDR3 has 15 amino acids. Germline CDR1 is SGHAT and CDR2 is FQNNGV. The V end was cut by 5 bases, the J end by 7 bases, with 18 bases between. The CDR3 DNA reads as TGTGCCAGCAGCCCGAGACTCACCCCGGGTAATGAGCAGTTCTTC. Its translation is CASSPRLTPGNEQFF. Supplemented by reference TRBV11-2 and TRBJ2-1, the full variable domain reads EAGVAQSPRYKIIEKRQSVAFWCNPISGHATLYWYQQILGQGPKLLIQFQNNGVVDDSQLPKDRFSAERLKGVDSTLKIQPAKLEDSAVYLCASSPRLTPGNEQFFGPGTRLTVL.

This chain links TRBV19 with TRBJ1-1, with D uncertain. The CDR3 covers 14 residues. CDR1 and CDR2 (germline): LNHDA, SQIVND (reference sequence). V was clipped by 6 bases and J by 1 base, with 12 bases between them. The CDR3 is CASSRLGGNTEAFF. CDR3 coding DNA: TGTGCCAGTAGCCGACTCGGTGGGAACACTGAAGCTTTCTTT. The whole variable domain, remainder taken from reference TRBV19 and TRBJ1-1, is DGGITQSPKYLFRKEGQNVTLSCEQNLNHDAMYWYRQDPGQGLRLIYYSQIVNDFQKGDIAEGYSVSREKKESFPLTVTSAQKNPTAFYLCASSRLGGNTEAFFGQGTRLTVV.

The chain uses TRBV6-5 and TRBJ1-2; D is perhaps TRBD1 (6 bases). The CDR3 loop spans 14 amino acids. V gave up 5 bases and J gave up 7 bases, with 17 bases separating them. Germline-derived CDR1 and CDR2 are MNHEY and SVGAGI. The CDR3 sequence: CASSHPGQGSGYTF. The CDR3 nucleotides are TGTGCCAGCAGTCACCCCGGTCAGGGGTCTGGCTACACCTTC.

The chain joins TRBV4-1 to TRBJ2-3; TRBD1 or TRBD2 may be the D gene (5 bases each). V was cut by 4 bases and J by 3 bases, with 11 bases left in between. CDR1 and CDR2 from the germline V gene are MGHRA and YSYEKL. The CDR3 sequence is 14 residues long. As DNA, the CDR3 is TGCGCCAGCAGCCTAGAGGGGCGGACAGATACGCAGTATTTT. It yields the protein CASSLEGRTDTQYF.

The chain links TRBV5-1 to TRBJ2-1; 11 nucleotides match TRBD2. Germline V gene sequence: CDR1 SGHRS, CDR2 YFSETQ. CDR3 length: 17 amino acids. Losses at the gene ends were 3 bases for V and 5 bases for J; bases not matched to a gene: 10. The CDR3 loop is CASSSLLAGVGDNEQFF. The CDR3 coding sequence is TGCGCCAGCAGCTCCCTACTAGCGGGAGTAGGGGACAATGAGCAGTTCTTC.

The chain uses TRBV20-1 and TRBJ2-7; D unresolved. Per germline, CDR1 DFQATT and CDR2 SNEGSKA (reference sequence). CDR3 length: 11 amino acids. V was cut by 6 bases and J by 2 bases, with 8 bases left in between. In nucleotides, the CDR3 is TGCAGTGCCGCGGAAACCTACGAGCAGTACTTC. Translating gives CSAAETYEQYF.

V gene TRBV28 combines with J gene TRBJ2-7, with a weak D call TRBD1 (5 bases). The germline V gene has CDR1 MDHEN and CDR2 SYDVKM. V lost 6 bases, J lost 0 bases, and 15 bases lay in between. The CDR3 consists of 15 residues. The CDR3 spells CASSSLWQGSYEQYF. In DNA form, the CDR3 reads TGTGCCAGCAGCTCCCTCTGGCAGGGCTCCTACGAGCAGTACTTC.

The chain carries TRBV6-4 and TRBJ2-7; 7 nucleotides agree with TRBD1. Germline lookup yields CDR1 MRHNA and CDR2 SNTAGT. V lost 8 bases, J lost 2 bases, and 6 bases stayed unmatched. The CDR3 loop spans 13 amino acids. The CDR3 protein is CASLRGGAYEQYF. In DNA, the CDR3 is TGTGCCAGCCTAAGAGGGGGCGCCTACGAGCAGTACTTC.

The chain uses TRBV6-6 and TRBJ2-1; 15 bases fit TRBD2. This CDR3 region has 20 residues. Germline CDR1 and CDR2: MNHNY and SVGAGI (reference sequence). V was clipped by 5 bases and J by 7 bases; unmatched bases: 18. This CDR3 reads CASSPTPPGLAGGPRNEQFF. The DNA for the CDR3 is TGTGCCAGCAGTCCGACGCCACCCGGACTAGCGGGAGGGCCCCGGAATGAGCAGTTCTTC.